This entry concerns a single T cell receptor (beta chain). CDR3 length equals 13 residues. The V gene's germline CDR1 is MGHRA and CDR2 YSYEKL. V was clipped by 3 bases and J by 3 bases, with 8 bases between them. Clones were read by immunoSEQ multiplex PCR, and TCRdb kept only the in-frame ones, dropping some. The sample records under 70,000 clones, about 86% being singletons. The data stem from a study of blood T cell repertoires in COVID-19. The source of this sequence is a woman in her fifties or sixties with COVID-19, enrolled during active disease. The sequenced sample consisted of peripheral blood. The chain links TRBV4-1 to TRBJ2-5; D perhaps matches TRBD2 (5 bases). The chain's CDR3 is CASSHGAEETQYF. In DNA, the CDR3 is TGCGCCAGCAGCCACGGAGCGGAAGAGACCCAGTACTTC.